These 27 T cell receptor beta chains were all obtained from the same sample, sequenced in a study of cytomegalovirus exposure and HLA in healthy donors. The PCR was carried out with 60 Vbeta primers and 13 Jbeta primers. The method was immunoSEQ multiplex PCR; TCRdb's version includes in-frame clones alone and lacks a portion of them. The sample contains 72,000 or so clones, roughly four fifths of which appear only once. What was sequenced was PBMCs. Receptors originate from a woman in her 30s in good health and CMV-seropositive.

V usage is TRBV29-1 and J usage is TRBJ2-5, with a tentative D call TRBD1 (5 bases). Trimming removed 1 base from V and 2 bases from J, with 11 bases in between. The CDR3 totals 14 residues. Germline V gene data show CDR1 as SQVTM and CDR2 as ANQGSEA. The CDR3 DNA sequence: TGCAGCGTTGAAGGCGGACACTCTCAAGAGACCCAGTACTTC. Residues: CSVEGGHSQETQYF.

The chain couples TRBV7-9 to TRBJ1-2, with a possible D match to TRBD1 (5 bases). Trimming took 1 base from V and 8 from J, leaving 11 bases between them. CDR1 is SEHNR, CDR2 FQNEAQ, per germline (reference sequence). The CDR3 contains 13 residues. CDR3 residues: CASSLESGLGYTF. CDR3 nucleotide sequence: TGTGCCAGCAGCTTAGAATCAGGGTTGGGCTACACCTTC.

This chain links TRBV2 with TRBJ2-7; D is perhaps TRBD2 (7 bases). V was pared by 7 bases and J by 1 base, with 11 bases between. Looked up from germline, CDR1 is SNHLY and CDR2 is FYNNEI. This CDR3 comprises 13 residues. The CDR3 DNA sequence: TGTGCCAGCAAAAAGGGGGGGTCCTACGAGCAGTACTTC. It codes for CASKKGGSYEQYF.

The CDR3 DNA reads TGCGCCAGCAGCTTGCCGAGAGCCGGGACAGGCGAGGCCGGGGAGCTGTTTTTT. It encodes CASSLPRAGTGEAGELFF. This chain uses TRBV5-1 with TRBJ2-2; 8 bases are shared with TRBD1. V shed 1 base, J shed 6 bases, and the junction held 14 bases outside the gene matches. The CDR3 spans 18 residues. Germline CDR1 SGHRS, CDR2 YFSETQ.

This chain uses TRBV9 with TRBJ1-2, with D possibly TRBD1 on 5 matching bases. The germline V and J ends were trimmed by 0 bases and 5 bases, with 5 bases remaining between them. The CDR3 has 12 residues. The germline gives CDR1 SGDLS, CDR2 YYNGEE. CDR3 bases: TGTGCCAGCAGCGTAGCAGGGTATGGCTACACCTTC. Its protein product is CASSVAGYGYTF.

The chain is built from TRBV7-9 and TRBJ2-1; D ambiguous. V was shortened by 4 bases and J by 10 bases, with 8 bases between the two germline ends. Germline assignment: CDR1 SEHNR and CDR2 FQNEAQ (reference sequence). The CDR3 is made up of 11 amino acids. This chain's CDR3 is CASSSVREQFF. CDR3 nucleotides: TGTGCCAGCAGCTCGGTGAGAGAGCAGTTCTTC.

This chain's CDR3 is CASSPGTGPLVEQYF. CDR3 sequence (DNA): TGTGCCAGCTCACCCGGGACAGGGCCCTTGGTCGAGCAGTACTTC. The chain carries TRBV18 and TRBJ2-7; 9 nucleotides agree with TRBD1. Germline V gives CDR1 KGHSH, CDR2 LQKENI. Germline trimming cut 3 bases from V and 6 bases from J; bases unmatched to any gene: 9. The CDR3 has 15 amino acids.

The rearrangement links TRBV7-2 to TRBJ1-1, with 10 bases matching TRBD1. This CDR3 has 18 amino acids. V was clipped by 0 bases and J by 0 bases; unmatched bases: 7. Germline V gene lookup returns CDR1 SGHTA and CDR2 FQGNSA. CDR3 protein: CASSLAPPGTGVNTEAFF. In DNA, the CDR3 is TGTGCCAGCAGCTTAGCCCCCCCGGGGACAGGGGTGAACACTGAAGCTTTCTTT.

The chain couples TRBV28 to TRBJ1-1; TRBD1 agrees at 8 bases. Germline trimming cut 3 bases from V and 4 bases from J; bases unmatched to any gene: 4. The germline CDR1 and CDR2 sequences are MDHEN and SYDVKM. CDR3 length equals 14 residues. CDR3 sequence (DNA): TGTGCCAGCAGTTTGACAGGGGTGGGCACTGAAGCTTTCTTT. It yields the protein CASSLTGVGTEAFF.

The chain is built from TRBV6-5 and TRBJ1-5; D is undetermined. The CDR3 extends over 15 amino acids. CDR1 and CDR2 (germline): MNHEY, SVGAGI. Trimming took off 6 bases at V and 6 bases at J, with 18 bases between the two ends. The CDR3 sequence: CASRKTQEGSQPQHF. CDR3 nucleotide sequence: TGTGCCAGCAGAAAAACGCAGGAAGGTAGTCAGCCCCAGCATTTT.

V usage is TRBV7-9 and J usage is TRBJ2-5; D is possibly TRBD1 (5 bases). V gave up 5 bases and J gave up 4 bases, with 11 bases separating them. The germline V gene has CDR1 SEHNR and CDR2 FQNEAQ (reference sequence). This CDR3 is 13 amino acids long. The CDR3 DNA sequence: TGTGCCAGCAGCCACAGGTCTACAGAGACCCAGTACTTC. Translated, it gives CASSHRSTETQYF.

The chain uses TRBV7-9 and TRBJ2-1; 7 nucleotides align to TRBD1. This CDR3 region has 14 residues. J gave up 8 bases and V 6 bases, and 10 bases lay outside the gene matches. Germline values: CDR1 SEHNR, CDR2 FQNEAQ (reference sequence). The CDR3 protein is CASSTTQGNDEQFF. The DNA for the CDR3 is TGTGCCAGCAGTACTACACAGGGGAACGATGAGCAGTTCTTC.

This clone came up a few times. The chain joins TRBV6-4 to TRBJ2-1; 9 bases match TRBD2. Trimming took 4 bases from V and 2 from J; bases not matched to a gene: 3. The CDR3 contains 15 residues. Germline V gene data show CDR1 as MRHNA and CDR2 as SNTAGT. This CDR3 reads CASSVREGTYNEQFF. CDR3 DNA sequence: TGTGCCAGCAGTGTGCGGGAGGGAACCTACAATGAGCAGTTCTTC.

This clone was detected only a few times. This chain links TRBV6-1 with TRBJ1-4, with D tentatively TRBD1 (6 bases). V lost 6 bases and J 1 base, leaving 9 bases between the germline ends. The CDR3 sequence is 14 residues long. Germline assignment: CDR1 MNHNS and CDR2 SASEGT. The CDR3 loop reads CASSGTRTNEKLFF. CDR3 sequence (DNA): TGTGCCAGCAGCGGGACAAGAACTAATGAAAAACTGTTTTTT.

The chain has TRBV10-2 and TRBJ2-7, with TRBD2 matching over 10 bases. This CDR3 is 14 amino acids long. Looked up from germline, CDR1 is WSHSY and CDR2 is SAAADI. The trim removed 7 bases at V and 2 bases at J, leaving 5 bases unmatched. CDR3 sequence reads: CASMVLAGAYEQYF. CDR3 nucleotides: TGCGCCAGCATGGTCCTAGCGGGAGCCTACGAGCAGTACTTC.

The chain is built from TRBV27 and TRBJ1-6; D ambiguous. Trimming left V 4 bases short and J 17 bases short, with 15 bases between. CDR3 size: 12 residues. CDR1 and CDR2 from the germline V gene are MNHEY and SMNVEV (reference sequence). The CDR3 sequence is CASSSQGLKFHF. CDR3 bases: TGTGCCAGCAGTTCCCAAGGACTCAAGTTCCACTTT.

The genes are TRBV5-1 and TRBJ1-4, with D possibly matching TRBD1 (5 bases). The V gene's germline CDR1 is SGHRS and CDR2 YFSETQ. The CDR3 spans 14 residues. V was shortened by 2 bases and J by 5 bases, with 10 bases between the two germline ends. The CDR3 region is CASSFWGQNEKLFF. The CDR3 DNA follows: TGCGCCAGCAGCTTTTGGGGCCAGAATGAAAAACTGTTTTTT.

The chain carries TRBV19 and TRBJ2-7, with 9 bases identical to TRBD1. There are 15 residues in the CDR3. Per germline, CDR1 LNHDA and CDR2 SQIVND (reference sequence). V was clipped by 5 bases and J by 3 bases; unmatched bases: 8. CDR3 sequence reads: CASSLSGTGIYEQYF. CDR3 in DNA: TGTGCCAGTAGTCTCTCCGGGACAGGGATCTACGAGCAGTACTTC.

This clone was counted only a few times. The chain recombines TRBV2 with TRBJ2-4; possibly TRBD1 for D (5 bases). There are 13 residues in the CDR3. Germline CDR1 is SNHLY and CDR2 is FYNNEI. The germline V and J ends were trimmed by 5 bases and 7 bases, with 12 bases remaining between them. In nucleotides, the CDR3 is TGTGCCAGCAGTCCAGGGCTAACTAACATTCAGTACTTC. This encodes CASSPGLTNIQYF. The complete variable domain, with remaining parts taken from reference TRBV2 and TRBJ2-4, reads EPEVTQTPSHQVTQMGQEVILRCVPISNHLYFYWYRQILGQKVEFLVSFYNNEISEKSEIFDDQFSVERPDGSNFTLKIRSTKLEDSAMYFCASSPGLTNIQYFGAGTRLSVL.

The rearrangement joins TRBV4-2 to TRBJ2-5; 9 bases are shared with TRBD2. Looked up from germline, CDR1 is LGHNA and CDR2 is YNFKEQ. Trimming took 0 bases from V and 5 from J; bases not matched to a gene: 10. The CDR3 totals 17 residues. CDR3 region: CASSQEGVAGGGETQYF. In nucleotides, the CDR3 is TGTGCCAGCAGCCAAGAAGGGGTCGCGGGAGGGGGCGAGACCCAGTACTTC.

This chain connects TRBV5-4 to TRBJ1-1, with 8 nucleotides matching TRBD1. The germline CDR1 and CDR2 sequences are SGHNT and YYREEE (reference sequence). The CDR3 totals 14 residues. The ends lost 2 bases at V and 4 bases at J; junction bases unmatched: 4. The CDR3 bases are TGTGCCAGCAGCTTCGACAGGGGAGGCACTGAAGCTTTCTTT. Amino acids: CASSFDRGGTEAFF. Full variable domain (outside the CDR3, taken from reference TRBV5-4 and TRBJ1-1): ETGVTQSPTHLIKTRGQQVTLRCSSQSGHNTVSWYQQALGQGPQFIFQYYREEENGRGNFPPRFSGLQFPNYSSELNVNALELDDSALYLCASSFDRGGTEAFFGQGTRLTVV.

The rearrangement joins TRBV7-8 to TRBJ1-5; 7 bases fit TRBD1. After removal of 4 bases from V and 5 bases from J, the junction contained 5 bases not matched to a gene. Germline V gene data show CDR1 as SGHVS and CDR2 as FQNEAQ. CDR3 size: 14 residues. The CDR3 sequence: CASSSDRVDQPQHF. In DNA form, the CDR3 reads TGTGCCAGCAGCTCCGACAGGGTTGATCAGCCCCAGCATTTT.

This clone was counted a few times. The CDR3 protein is CASSQTGVEAFF. CDR3 sequence (DNA): TGCGCCAGCAGCCAAACGGGAGTGGAAGCTTTCTTT. This sequence joins TRBV4-3 and TRBJ1-1; no reliable D call. V lost 2 bases to trimming and J lost 8 bases, with 9 bases between them. The CDR3 length is 12 residues. The germline V gene has CDR1 LGHNA and CDR2 YSLEER.

This clone was recorded a few times. The V and J genes are TRBV2 and TRBJ2-7, with 9 bases aligning to TRBD2. Trimming cost V 6 bases and J 4 bases; bases outside gene matches: 4. Germline CDR1 SNHLY, CDR2 FYNNEI. CDR3 length equals 13 residues. The CDR3 region is CASSGTSRYEQYF. CDR3 nucleotides: TGTGCCAGCAGCGGGACTAGCCGTTACGAGCAGTACTTC.

The chain combines TRBV28 with TRBJ1-1; 8 bases match TRBD1. CDR1 is MDHEN, CDR2 SYDVKM, per germline. Germline trimming cut 6 bases from V and 1 base from J; bases unmatched to any gene: 4. CDR3 length equals 14 residues. This CDR3 is CASRSTGENTEAFF. The DNA for the CDR3 is TGTGCCAGCAGGTCGACAGGGGAGAACACTGAAGCTTTCTTT.

The chain links TRBV19 to TRBJ2-7; 9 bases map to TRBD1. CDR1 LNHDA and CDR2 SQIVND come from the germline V gene (reference sequence). This CDR3 region has 13 residues. The trim removed 5 bases at V and 6 bases at J, leaving 5 bases unmatched. CDR3 amino acids: CASSLGTGTEQYF. DNA of the CDR3: TGTGCCAGTAGTCTAGGGACAGGGACCGAGCAGTACTTC.

The rearrangement links TRBV28 to TRBJ2-5, with 10 bases fitting TRBD2. V lost 6 bases and J lost 5; bases outside the gene matches: 3. Germline CDR1 reads MDHEN; CDR2 reads SYDVKM. The CDR3 extends over 13 amino acids. CDR3 in DNA: TGTGCCAGCAGGCTAGCGGGAGTCGAGACCCAGTACTTC. As protein: CASRLAGVETQYF.